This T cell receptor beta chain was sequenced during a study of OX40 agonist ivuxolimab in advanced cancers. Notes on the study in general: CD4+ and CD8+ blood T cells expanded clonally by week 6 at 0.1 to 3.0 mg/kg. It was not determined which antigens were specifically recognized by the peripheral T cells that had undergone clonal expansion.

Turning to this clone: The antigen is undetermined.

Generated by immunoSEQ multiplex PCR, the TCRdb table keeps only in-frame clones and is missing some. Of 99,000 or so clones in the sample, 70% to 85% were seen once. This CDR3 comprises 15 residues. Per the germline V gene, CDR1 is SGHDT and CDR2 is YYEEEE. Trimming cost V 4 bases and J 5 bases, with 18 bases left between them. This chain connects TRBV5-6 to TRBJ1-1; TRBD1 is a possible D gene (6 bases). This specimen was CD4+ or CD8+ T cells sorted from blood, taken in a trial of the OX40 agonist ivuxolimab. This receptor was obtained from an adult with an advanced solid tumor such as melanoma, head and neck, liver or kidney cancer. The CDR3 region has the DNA TGTGCCAGCAGCGCCCGACAGGCGCTCCCGACTGAAGCTTTCTTT. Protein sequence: CASSARQALPTEAFF.